The rows below give T cell receptor beta chains drawn from one sample of a study of CD8 T cells in ankylosing spondylitis. TCRdb processed the 5' RACE reads anew with MiXCR; each CDR3 protein has one entry. The sample has fewer than 200,000 distinct CDR3 sequences, roughly 18% seen once. Sequenced material: blood, either unsorted or a sorted T cell fraction (not recorded which). These receptors came from a male donor aged 10-29 years with ankylosing spondylitis or in good health (not recorded which). CDR3s include the opening cysteine and the closing phenylalanine or tryptophan. The D gene is left open where the match is weak. Clone size is stated in some rows and not others, as once, few, many or a class when expanded.

abundance | d_gene | j_gene | len | v_gene | CDR3nt | CDR3aa
many | . | TRBJ2-1 | 18 | TRBV4-1 | TGCGCCAGCAGCCAACCTGTGGGAGGGGGAAGCTCCTACAATGAGCAGTTCTTC | CASSQPVGGGSSYNEQFF
many | TRBD1 | TRBJ1-2 | 12 | TRBV28 | TGTGCCAGCCAACAGGGGGTCTATGGCTACACCTTC | CASQQGVYGYTF
. | . | TRBJ2-1 | 16 | TRBV5-1 | TGCGCCACACGGCAGGGATACTCATCGAGATACAATGAGCAGTTCTTC | CATRQGYSSRYNEQFF
many | . | TRBJ2-2 | 16 | TRBV6-5 | TGTGCCAGCAGTTACTCGGAACATCTGAACACCGGGGAGCTGTTTTTT | CASSYSEHLNTGELFF
many | TRBD1 | TRBJ2-1 | 15 | TRBV7-7 | TGTGCCAGCAGCTTAGTCCAGGGGGCGGGGAGTGAGCAGTTCTTC | CASSLVQGAGSEQFF
many | . | TRBJ1-1 | 15 | TRBV19 | TGTGCCAGTATTCGGACCGGCGGGGGGAACACTGAAGCTTTCTTT | CASIRTGGGNTEAFF
few | . | TRBJ1-1 | 13 | TRBV10-2 | TGCGCCACCTCGGACACCATGAACACTGAAGCTTTCTTT | CATSDTMNTEAFF
once | . | TRBJ2-1 | 14 | TRBV27 | TGTGCCAGCGGGAATCGGAGCTCCTACAATGAGCAGTTCTTC | CASGNRSSYNEQFF
few | . | TRBJ2-7 | 12 | TRBV20-1 | TGCAGTGCTAGCAGACCCTCCTACGAGCAGTACTTC | CSASRPSYEQYF
few | . | TRBJ2-2 | 12 | TRBV28 | TGTGCCAGCAGTTACCCTTCCGGGGAGCTGTTTTTT | CASSYPSGELFF
many | TRBD2 | TRBJ2-1 | 14 | TRBV11-3 | TGTGCCAGCAGCTTAGCGGGAGGGGAGTATGAGCAGTTCTTC | CASSLAGGEYEQFF
many | TRBD2 | TRBJ2-1 | 18 | TRBV5-1 | TGCGCCAGCAGCACGATATCAGGGCTAGCGGTTAGCTACAATGAGCAGTTCTTC | CASSTISGLAVSYNEQFF
many | . | TRBJ1-2 | 13 | TRBV11-2 | TGTGCCAGCAGCCGGGGACACCGAGATTTCTACACCTTC | CASSRGHRDFYTF
many | . | TRBJ1-6 | 17 | TRBV2 | TGTGCCAGCAGTGAAGGGGGCGCGAGCTCCTATAATTCACCCCTCCACTTT | CASSEGGASSYNSPLHF
many | . | TRBJ2-1 | 11 | TRBV20-1 | TGCAGTGCTCCGGGTCCTAATGAGCAGTTCTTC | CSAPGPNEQFF
many | TRBD1 | TRBJ2-1 | 14 | TRBV11-2 | TGTGCCAGCAGGACTCACAGGGGGGTCAATGAGCAGTTCTTC | CASRTHRGVNEQFF
many | . | TRBJ1-5 | 15 | TRBV27 | TGTGCCAGCAGTCCACTAGGGGAGGGGTATCAGCCCCAGCATTTT | CASSPLGEGYQPQHF
few | TRBD2 | TRBJ2-3 | 14 | TRBV10-3 | TGTGCCATCGCTAGCGGGAGAATCCCAGATACGCAGTATTTT | CAIASGRIPDTQYF
many | TRBD2 | TRBJ2-2 | 13 | TRBV7-6 | TGTGCCAGCGGGCGGGAGAGCACCGGGGAGCTGTTTTTT | CASGRESTGELFF
many | . | TRBJ2-3 | 15 | TRBV10-2 | TGCGCCAGCAGACTGGAGGGGGAGGGCACAGATACGCAGTATTTT | CASRLEGEGTDTQYF
many | . | TRBJ1-4 | 12 | TRBV27 | TGTGCCAGCAGTTTCAGAAACGAAAAACTGTTTTTT | CASSFRNEKLFF
many | TRBD1 | TRBJ2-3 | 14 | TRBV10-3 | TGTGCCATCAGTGAGACAGGGGGTGAAGATACGCAGTATTTT | CAISETGGEDTQYF
many | TRBD1 | TRBJ2-7 | 17 | TRBV6-6 | TGTGCCAGCAGGCCTTCAGACTGGGACAGGCCCCCCTACGAGCAGTACTTC | CASRPSDWDRPPYEQYF
many | TRBD2 | TRBJ2-5 | 16 | TRBV12-3/TRBV12-4 | TGTGCCAGCAGTCCATTAGCGGGAGGCGCCCCGGAGACCCAGTACTTC | CASSPLAGGAPETQYF
many | . | TRBJ2-1 | 13 | TRBV12-3/TRBV12-4 | TGTGCCACCACGGAGGGAATCTACAATGAGCAGTTCTTC | CATTEGIYNEQFF
many | . | TRBJ2-5 | 18 | TRBV5-1 | TGCGCCAGCAGCTTGCAAGGTTTTGGGGGGCGCGCGGAAGAGACCCAGTACTTC | CASSLQGFGGRAEETQYF
many | . | TRBJ2-4 | 13 | TRBV20-1 | TGCAGCGCCAATTCCTTAGCCAAAAACATTCAGTACTTC | CSANSLAKNIQYF
many | . | TRBJ1-2 | 13 | TRBV7-9 | TGTGCCAGCAGCGCCCCGAGCGACTATGACTACACCTTC | CASSAPSDYDYTF
many | . | TRBJ2-7 | 15 | TRBV27 | TGTGCCAGCAGTTTTACAGGGACGAACTCCTACGAGCAGTACTTC | CASSFTGTNSYEQYF
. | TRBD1 | TRBJ2-5 | 14 | TRBV20-1 | TGCAGTGCTGACAGGGGATTTCTTGGTGAGACCCAGTACTTC | CSADRGFLGETQYF
many | . | TRBJ2-2 | 14 | TRBV3-1 | TGTGCCAGCAGCCAAATTTTCGATACCGGGGAGCTGTTTTTT | CASSQIFDTGELFF
few | . | TRBJ2-5 | 13 | TRBV12-3/TRBV12-4 | TGTGCCAGCACTGGGTCGGCGCAAGAGACCCAGTACTTC | CASTGSAQETQYF
many | TRBD1 | TRBJ1-1 | 16 | TRBV4-3 | TGCGCCAGCAGCCAACTCGCGACAGGGGGCGCGACTGAAGCTTTCTTT | CASSQLATGGATEAFF
many | TRBD2 | TRBJ2-3 | 16 | TRBV11-2 | TGTGCCAGCAGCTTATTAGGTAGCGGGAGAACAGATACGCAGTATTTT | CASSLLGSGRTDTQYF
many | TRBD1 | TRBJ2-1 | 15 | TRBV15 | TGTGCCACCAGCAGCCGGGGACAGGGGGTGAATGAGCAGTTCTTC | CATSSRGQGVNEQFF
. | . | TRBJ2-1 | 11 | TRBV10-2 | TGCGCCAGCACCCACAACAATGAGCAGTTCTTC | CASTHNNEQFF
many | TRBD1 | TRBJ1-5 | 14 | TRBV12-3/TRBV12-4 | TGTGCCAGCAGAGGGACAGGAGCGGGTCAGCCCCAGCATTTT | CASRGTGAGQPQHF
many | . | TRBJ2-1 | 15 | TRBV5-1 | TGCGCCAGCAAGGTCAACGACGGGTCCTACAATGAGCAGTTCTTC | CASKVNDGSYNEQFF
once | . | TRBJ2-1 | 13 | TRBV5-1 | TGCGCCAGCAGCTTTTGGGATCACAATGAGCAGTTCTTC | CASSFWDHNEQFF
many | TRBD2 | TRBJ2-1 | 16 | TRBV9 | TGTGCCAGCAGCGCCGCGACTAGCGGGAGACCGAATGAGCAGTTCTTC | CASSAATSGRPNEQFF
many | TRBD2 | TRBJ2-1 | 14 | TRBV12-3/TRBV12-4 | TGTGCCAGCAGGTCGAGACTAGCGGAAAATGAGCAGTTCTTC | CASRSRLAENEQFF
. | TRBD2 | TRBJ2-5 | 16 | TRBV3-1 | TGTGCCAGCAGCCAAGGGTTTGCGGGAGGTCAAGAGACCCAGTACTTC | CASSQGFAGGQETQYF
. | TRBD2 | TRBJ2-3 | 17 | TRBV18 | TGTGCCAGCTCACCACCCCCCGGGACTAGCTTCACAGATACGCAGTATTTT | CASSPPPGTSFTDTQYF
many | . | TRBJ2-7 | 12 | TRBV20-1 | TGCAGCTTAAATCTCGCTTCCTACGAGCAGTACTTC | CSLNLASYEQYF
many | TRBD2 | TRBJ2-1 | 19 | TRBV12-3/TRBV12-4 | TGTGCCAGCAGTTTTGTCAACTTAAACTTAGCGGGAGTATTCGATGAGCAGTTCTTC | CASSFVNLNLAGVFDEQFF
many | TRBD1 | TRBJ2-7 | 15 | TRBV5-1 | TGCGCCAGCAGCTTGGGGGACAGGGACGTCGACGAGCAGTACTTC | CASSLGDRDVDEQYF
many | . | TRBJ1-1 | 14 | TRBV12-3/TRBV12-4 | TGTGCGACCGGTTCCGGTCGGTTGAACACTGAAGCTTTCTTT | CATGSGRLNTEAFF
. | . | TRBJ2-1 | 11 | TRBV29-1 | TGCAGCGTTGGATACAGCAATGAGCAGTTCTTC | CSVGYSNEQFF
many | . | TRBJ2-1 | 10 | TRBV6-2/TRBV6-3 | TGTGCCAGCAGGGGTGGTGAGCAGTTCTTC | CASRGGEQFF
. | . | TRBJ1-2 | 12 | TRBV6-6 | TGTGCCAGCACCACAAGGGAGTATGGCTACACCTTC | CASTTREYGYTF
many | . | TRBJ2-5 | 13 | TRBV25-1 | TGTGCCAGCAGTGAATTCGGCCGAGAGACCCAGTACTTC | CASSEFGRETQYF
many | TRBD1 | TRBJ2-5 | 14 | TRBV7-2 | TGTGCCAGCAGCTCGGGACAGGGGGGGGAGACCCAGTACTTC | CASSSGQGGETQYF
. | . | TRBJ2-7 | 14 | TRBV4-3 | TGCGCCAGCAGCCCGGACAGAGACTCCTACGAGCAGTACTTC | CASSPDRDSYEQYF